The entry below gives a single T cell receptor (beta chain) sequence along with its context. This clone is identified as medium-sized (0.01 to 0.1%). The antigen this receptor binds is unknown. No per-base quality is available; no much larger clone lies one base away. For commercial TCRB immunosequencing, roughly 0.5 micrograms of biopsy DNA were submitted for each sample. Adaptive Biotechnology amplified the CDR3 regions from genomic DNA with a two-step multiplex PCR designed to control amplification bias. Primers covering every V and J gene segment were used in the first PCR, while barcodes and Illumina adapters were added in the second PCR. CDR3 libraries were sequenced using an Illumina instrument. Turning to the authors' computational methods: Vendor-provided pipelines were combined with custom analysis of raw data in R/Bioconductor under R version 3.3.0. Clonality, which ranges from 0 to 1, was calculated as the inverse of the normalised Shannon entropy across all productive clones. High-frequency clones were defined as the share of the repertoire occupied by the top 100 clones, with only clones passing a 95% confidence test being retained. Repertoire diversity was measured with the Simpson index, and overlap between samples was measured with the Morisita-Horn index. TCRdb took this table from immuneACCESS and kept in-frame rearrangements with V and J called. Such tables lack part of the clones; where checked against another copy, unresolved V genes explain under half of the gap, and the rest is unexplained. D and trimming come from the DNA, and the V and J calls and clone size come from that table. This sample has 15,000 to 20,000 clones in its table, and approximately 72% of those were observed once. The ten largest clones take up 4% to 5% of the sample.

From its cysteine to its phenylalanine, the CDR3 spans 18 amino acids. Only the CDR3 region is kept as DNA, spanning 54 bases read in frame from base 1. V ends up 4 bases short and J 1 base short, with an unmatched junction base count of 11. CDR1 is given as SGHTA and CDR2 as FQGTGA, both from the germline V gene. According to the study, the label for this sample's time point signals: neoterminal ileum biopsy at postoperative endoscopy, about 6 months after surgery. Adults with ileal or ileocolonic Crohn's disease for whom ileocolonic resection was indicated were considered eligible. Whole ileal mucosal biopsies were stored frozen at -80°C before DNA extraction. A TRizol-based method was used to extract genomic DNA from the frozen whole biopsies, and the DNA was quantified with a NanoDrop 2000 spectrophotometer. The data derive from a study of T cell repertoires in ileal Crohn's disease (dated 2019 in TCRdb). Study-wide context: The median duration of disease was approximately 7.9 years, and at the time of surgery 35% of patients were active smokers. The study was conducted in parallel with a multicentre cohort that was designed to identify predictors of early endoscopic recurrence following ileocolonic resection. TCR repertoire analysis was done in a few dozen Crohn's disease patients from a prospective multicentre cohort. Roughly half of the patients were given postoperative therapy, with 15 to 20 on anti-TNF agents and roughly twelve on thiopurines. Surgery was performed for a complication in all patients, with stricturing disease in roughly 61% and penetrating disease in around 40%. A Rutgeerts score higher than i0 was the definition used for endoscopic postoperative recurrence. M6 samples were neoterminal ileum biopsies taken at postoperative colonoscopy. A total of around 150 mucosal samples from roughly 57 patients were sequenced, with samples obtained at several locations on the surgical specimen and at postoperative endoscopy.

Here is what the overall study found, with its caveats: Postoperative endoscopy timing varied within the first year after surgery, with a median delay of about 7.3 months. Endoscopic recurrence was found to be associated with higher high-frequency clone percentages at surgery, and recurrence was observed in all patients with clonality above 26.8% (18/57). Compared with CD4 T cells, sorted CD8 T cells held more high-frequency clones, which suggests that the mucosal expansions were mostly CD8. Compared with non-smokers, patients who were active smokers at surgery showed a significantly higher proportion of clonal expansions (25.9% vs 17.9%, p=0.02). Mucosal CD4 and CD8 T cells were sorted and sequenced only in a subgroup of patients, the size of which was not stated.

Input material: ileal tissue. The receptor was derived from an adult with Crohn's disease. The chain links TRBV7-3 with TRBJ2-2, with 8 bases aligning to TRBD2. The DNA sequence follows: TGTGCCAGCAGCTCCACCGGGACTAGTATTTGGAACACCGGGGAGCTGTTTTTT. This gives the protein CASSSTGTSIWNTGELFF.